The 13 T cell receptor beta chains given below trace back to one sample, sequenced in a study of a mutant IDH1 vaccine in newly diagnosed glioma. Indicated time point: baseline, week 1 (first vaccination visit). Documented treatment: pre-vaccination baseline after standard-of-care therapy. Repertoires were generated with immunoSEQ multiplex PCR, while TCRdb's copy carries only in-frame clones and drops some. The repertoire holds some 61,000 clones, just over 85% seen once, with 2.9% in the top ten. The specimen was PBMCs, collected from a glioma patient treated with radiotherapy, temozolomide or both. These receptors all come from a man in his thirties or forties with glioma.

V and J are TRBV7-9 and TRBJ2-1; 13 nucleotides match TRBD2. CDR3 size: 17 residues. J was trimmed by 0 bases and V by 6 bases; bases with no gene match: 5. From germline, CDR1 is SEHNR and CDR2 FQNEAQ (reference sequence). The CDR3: CASSGLAGDVSYNEQFF. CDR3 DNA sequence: TGTGCCAGCAGTGGACTAGCGGGGGACGTCTCCTACAATGAGCAGTTCTTC.

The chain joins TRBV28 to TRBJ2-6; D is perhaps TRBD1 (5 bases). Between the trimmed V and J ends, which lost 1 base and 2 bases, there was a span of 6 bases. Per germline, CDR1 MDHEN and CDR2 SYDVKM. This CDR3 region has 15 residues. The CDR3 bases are TGTGCCAGCAGTTTATCCAGGGCTGGGGCCAACGTCCTGACTTTC. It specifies CASSLSRAGANVLTF.

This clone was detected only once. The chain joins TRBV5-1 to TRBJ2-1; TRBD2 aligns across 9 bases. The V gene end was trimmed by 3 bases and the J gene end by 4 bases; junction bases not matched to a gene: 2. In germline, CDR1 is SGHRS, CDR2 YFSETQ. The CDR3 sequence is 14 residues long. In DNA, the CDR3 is TGCGCCAGCAGCTCTAGCGGGGAATACAATGAGCAGTTCTTC. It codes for CASSSSGEYNEQFF.

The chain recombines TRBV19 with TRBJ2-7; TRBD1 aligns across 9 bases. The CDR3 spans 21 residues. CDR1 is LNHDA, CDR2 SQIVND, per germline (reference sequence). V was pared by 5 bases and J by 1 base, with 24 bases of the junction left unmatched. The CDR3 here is CASSPPTGGASLMISSYEQYF. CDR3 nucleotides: TGTGCCAGTAGTCCCCCTACAGGGGGCGCTTCGTTAATGATTTCGTCCTACGAGCAGTACTTC.

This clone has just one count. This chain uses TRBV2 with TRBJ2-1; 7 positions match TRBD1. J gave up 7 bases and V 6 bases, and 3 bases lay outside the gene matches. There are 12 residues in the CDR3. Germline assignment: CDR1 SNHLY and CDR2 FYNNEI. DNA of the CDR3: TGTGCCAGCAGGGAACAGGGGAATGAGCAGTTCTTC. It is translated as CASREQGNEQFF. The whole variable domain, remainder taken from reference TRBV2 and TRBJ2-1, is EPEVTQTPSHQVTQMGQEVILRCVPISNHLYFYWYRQILGQKVEFLVSFYNNEISEKSEIFDDQFSVERPDGSNFTLKIRSTKLEDSAMYFCASREQGNEQFFGPGTRLTVL.

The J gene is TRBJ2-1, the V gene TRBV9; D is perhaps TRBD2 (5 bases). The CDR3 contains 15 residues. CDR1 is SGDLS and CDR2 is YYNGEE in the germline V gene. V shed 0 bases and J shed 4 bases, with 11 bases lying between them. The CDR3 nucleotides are TGTGCCAGCAGCGTAGGGGGAGCACGGTACAATGAGCAGTTCTTC. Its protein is CASSVGGARYNEQFF.

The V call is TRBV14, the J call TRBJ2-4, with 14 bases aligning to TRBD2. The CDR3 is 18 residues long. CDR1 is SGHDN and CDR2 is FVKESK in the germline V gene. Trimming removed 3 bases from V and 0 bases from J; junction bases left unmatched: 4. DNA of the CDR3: TGTGCCAGCAGCCACGGACTAGCGGGGGGCCTAGCCAAAAACATTCAGTACTTC. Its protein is CASSHGLAGGLAKNIQYF.

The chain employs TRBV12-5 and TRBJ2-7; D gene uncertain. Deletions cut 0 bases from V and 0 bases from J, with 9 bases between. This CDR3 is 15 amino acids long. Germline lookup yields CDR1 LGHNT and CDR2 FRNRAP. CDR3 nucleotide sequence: TGTGCTAGTGGTTTGGTGATCGAGAGCTCCTACGAGCAGTACTTC. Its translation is CASGLVIESSYEQYF.

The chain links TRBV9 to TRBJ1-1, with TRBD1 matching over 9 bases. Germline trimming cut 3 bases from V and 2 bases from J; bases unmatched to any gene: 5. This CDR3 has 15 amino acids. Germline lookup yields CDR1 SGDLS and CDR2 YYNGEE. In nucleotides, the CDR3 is TGTGCCAGCAGCGGGAGACAGGGGGTAAACACTGAAGCTTTCTTT. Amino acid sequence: CASSGRQGVNTEAFF.

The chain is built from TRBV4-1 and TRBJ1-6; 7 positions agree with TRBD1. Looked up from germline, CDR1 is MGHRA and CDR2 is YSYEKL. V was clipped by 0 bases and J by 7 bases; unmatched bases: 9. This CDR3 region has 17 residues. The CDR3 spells CASSQERGRGNNSPLHF. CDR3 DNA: TGCGCCAGCAGCCAAGAAAGAGGCAGGGGGAACAATTCACCCCTCCACTTT.

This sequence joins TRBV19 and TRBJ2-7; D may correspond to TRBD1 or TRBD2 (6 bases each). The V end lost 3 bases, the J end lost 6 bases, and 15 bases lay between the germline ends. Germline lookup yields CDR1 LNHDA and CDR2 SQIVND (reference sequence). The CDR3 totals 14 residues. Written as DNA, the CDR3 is TGTGCCAGTAGTATTGTGGGGGGCACCGGCGAGCAGTACTTC. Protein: CASSIVGGTGEQYF.

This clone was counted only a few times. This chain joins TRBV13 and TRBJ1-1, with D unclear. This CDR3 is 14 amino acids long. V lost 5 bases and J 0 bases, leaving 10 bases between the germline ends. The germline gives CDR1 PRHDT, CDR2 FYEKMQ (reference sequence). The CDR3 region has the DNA TGTGCCAGCAGCCTCACGGGAATGAACACTGAAGCTTTCTTT. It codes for CASSLTGMNTEAFF.

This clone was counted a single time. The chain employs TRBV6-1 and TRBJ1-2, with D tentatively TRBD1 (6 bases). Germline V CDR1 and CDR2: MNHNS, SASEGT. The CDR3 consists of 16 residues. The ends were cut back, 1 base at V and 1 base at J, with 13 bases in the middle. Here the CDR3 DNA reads TGTGCCAGCAGTGAAGGTAGTACAGGGCTTAACTATGGCTACACCTTC. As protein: CASSEGSTGLNYGYTF.